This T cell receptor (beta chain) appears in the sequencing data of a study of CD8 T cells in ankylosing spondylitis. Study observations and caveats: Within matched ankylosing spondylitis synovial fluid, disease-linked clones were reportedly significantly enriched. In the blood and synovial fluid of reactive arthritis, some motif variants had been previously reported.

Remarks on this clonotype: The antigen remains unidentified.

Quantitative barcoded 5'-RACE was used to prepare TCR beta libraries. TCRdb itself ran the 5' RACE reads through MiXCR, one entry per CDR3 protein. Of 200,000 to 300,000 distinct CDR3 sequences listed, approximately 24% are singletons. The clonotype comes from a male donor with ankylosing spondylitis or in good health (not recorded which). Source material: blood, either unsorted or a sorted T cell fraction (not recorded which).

CDR3 sequence (DNA): TGCAGTGCTAGGAGGGGGATCAATCAGCCCCAGCATTTT. This encodes CSARRGINQPQHF. The V call is TRBV20-1, the J call TRBJ1-5; possibly TRBD1 for D (6 bases). Germline CDR1 is DFQATT and CDR2 is SNEGSKA (reference sequence). V dropped 3 bases and J dropped 3 bases, with 9 bases sitting between them. The CDR3 loop spans 13 amino acids.